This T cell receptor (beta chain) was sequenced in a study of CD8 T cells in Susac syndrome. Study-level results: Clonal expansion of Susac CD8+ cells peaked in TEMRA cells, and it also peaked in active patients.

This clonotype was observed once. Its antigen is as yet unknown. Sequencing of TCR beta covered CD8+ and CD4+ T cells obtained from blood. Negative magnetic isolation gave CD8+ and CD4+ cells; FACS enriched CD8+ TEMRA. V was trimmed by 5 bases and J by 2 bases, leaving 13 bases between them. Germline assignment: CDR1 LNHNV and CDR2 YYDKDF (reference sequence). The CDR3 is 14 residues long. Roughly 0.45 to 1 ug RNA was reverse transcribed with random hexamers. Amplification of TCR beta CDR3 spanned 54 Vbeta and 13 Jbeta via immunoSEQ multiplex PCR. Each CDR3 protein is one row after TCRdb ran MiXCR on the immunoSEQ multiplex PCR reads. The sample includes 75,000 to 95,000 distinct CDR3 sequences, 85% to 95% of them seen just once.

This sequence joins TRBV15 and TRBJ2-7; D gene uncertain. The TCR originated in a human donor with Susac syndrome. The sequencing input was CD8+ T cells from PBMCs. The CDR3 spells CATSLKGYPYEQYF. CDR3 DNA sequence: TGTGCCACCAGCCTGAAGGGATATCCCTACGAGCAGTACTTC.